This TCR beta chain was captured in a study of identifying expanded T cells in peripheral blood (dated by TCRdb to about 2019). Describing the broader study: Technical replicates were generated by sequencing separate aliquots of the same genomic DNA pool, and four replicates were compared pairwise. Results the study describes overall, beyond this receptor: It was expected by the authors that biological variance in healthy repertoires might increase further over much longer intervals, such as months to years. The binomial model flagged approximately 1.2 differentially abundant clones between technical replicates but 15 to 17 over about 2 weeks and 19 over about 4 weeks. The beta-binomial model significantly reduced the number of clones called differentially abundant and the false-positive rate across all healthy-donor time intervals. In all healthy donors, the variance in clone template counts between samples taken approximately 15 days apart rose significantly as total template count increased.

The immunoSEQ Assay, which uses bias-controlled multiplex PCR amplification of genomic DNA, was used to profile TCRbeta CDR3 regions. As for the original processing: To quantify the absolute abundance of each unique TCRbeta CDR3 region, the sequences were collapsed and filtered. Differential abundance was assessed using a binomial (Fisher-equivalent) model and a beta-binomial model in which time-dependent variance fitted from healthy donors was added. Any clone with fewer than 5 combined templates was excluded, and a clone was called differentially abundant if its Benjamini-Hochberg FDR was below 0.01. In the beta-binomial model, variance was expressed as a function of the total template count across the two samples, in the form v = (b*log(k)+a)^2. Sourced from immuneACCESS, this table was stored by TCRdb with only in-frame sequences that have V and J called. A share of the clones is absent; for the studies checked, an unresolved V gene accounts for under half, and the remainder has no known explanation. That table gives V, J and clone size, and the DNA gave D and trimming. This sample is represented by 100,000 to 150,000 clones; 84% of them were singletons. The top ten constitute less than 4% of the sample.

Trimming removed 0 bases from V and 6 bases from J, leaving 13 bases between the germline ends. The CDR3 runs 15 residues from the cysteine to the phenylalanine. The only DNA kept is the CDR3, 45 bases in frame from the first base. The germline V gene yields SGHVS for CDR1 and FQNEAQ for CDR2. During the collection period, no immune events, such as infections, were documented for the healthy donors. To calibrate time-dependent variance in a beta-binomial model of T-cell clone differential abundance, blood repertoires from healthy donors were used as a training cohort. There were about 10 healthy donors in the training cohort, of whom 3 were female and 7 were male. An age range of about 29 to 65 years, with an average of roughly 47 years, was recorded for the donors. Whole blood, obtained from a commercial supplier, was collected from each healthy donor at three time points spaced roughly 2 weeks apart. For immunosequencing, genomic DNA was extracted from unsorted whole blood.

With regard to this clone: Its specific antigen is unknown. No much larger clone exists at a distance of one base, and base qualities are not known.

This sequence was found in a person aged 18 to 70 in good health. This sequence uses TRBV7-8 and TRBJ2-3; the D segment could be TRBD2, given 5 matching bases. Sequenced material: blood. The sequenced DNA: TGTGCCAGCAGCTTAGCCCCTAGCCGTAGTGATACGCAGTATTTT. Translation gives CASSLAPSRSDTQYF.